Shown below are 32 T cell receptor beta chains from a single sample sequenced in a study of blood T cell repertoires in COVID-19. TCRdb's copy holds only in-frame clones and misses some; the assay was immunoSEQ multiplex PCR. The data contain 200,000 to 300,000 clones, 84% of them singletons. The sample was peripheral blood. These receptors came from a human donor in a cohort sampled during active COVID-19.

The rearrangement links TRBV7-3 to TRBJ2-5, with TRBD2 matching 11 bases. Germline V gene sequence: CDR1 SGHTA, CDR2 FQGTGA. The CDR3 contains 15 residues. With V trimmed by 5 bases and J by 5 bases, 7 bases remained unmatched. CDR3 DNA sequence: TGTGCCAGCAGCATTAGCGGGAGGGCCTTGGAGACCCAGTACTTC. Translating it yields CASSISGRALETQYF.

This chain joins TRBV4-1 and TRBJ2-5; 7 positions match TRBD2. Germline loops: CDR1 MGHRA, CDR2 YSYEKL. Trimming at V came to 3 bases and at J to 2 bases, leaving 9 bases not matched to a gene. The CDR3 consists of 16 residues. DNA of the CDR3: TGCGCCAGCAGCCACCCTGGTGGGGGGGTACAAGAGACCCAGTACTTC. It codes for CASSHPGGGVQETQYF.

A note on this clone: Within the sample, other DNA sequences also encode this same CDR3. V and J are TRBV9 and TRBJ2-5; 11 bases line up with TRBD2. The CDR3 is 14 residues long. The germline V gene has CDR1 SGDLS and CDR2 YYNGEE. V lost 3 bases, J lost 5 bases, and 3 bases stayed unmatched. The CDR3 is CASSASGGRETQYF. As DNA, the CDR3 is TGTGCCAGCAGCGCTAGCGGGGGGCGCGAGACCCAGTACTTC.

The chain links TRBV6-5 to TRBJ2-7, with 8 bases aligning to TRBD1. The CDR3 runs 13 residues. V shed 5 bases, J shed 5 bases, and the junction held 5 bases outside the gene matches. From germline, CDR1 is MNHEY and CDR2 SVGAGI. The CDR3, as DNA: TGTGCCAGCAGTAACGCAGGGGGCCACGAGCAGTACTTC. Protein sequence: CASSNAGGHEQYF.

The V and J genes are TRBV5-1 and TRBJ1-1, with a tentative D call TRBD1 (5 bases). The CDR3 contains 16 residues. V was pared by 1 base and J by 4 bases, with 17 bases between. The germline gives CDR1 SGHRS, CDR2 YFSETQ. Written as DNA, the CDR3 is TGCGCCAGCAGCTTGCGGCGGGTGGGGGGGGGCACTGAAGCTTTCTTT. Encoded protein: CASSLRRVGGGTEAFF.

This chain connects TRBV18 to TRBJ1-2, with D perhaps matching TRBD1 (5 bases). Germline V gives CDR1 KGHSH, CDR2 LQKENI. V lost 2 bases to trimming and J lost 8 bases, with 18 bases between them. CDR3 size: 15 residues. The CDR3 sequence is CASSPGQGGGYGYTF. In nucleotides, the CDR3 is TGTGCCAGCTCACCAGGGCAGGGAGGAGGATACGGCTACACCTTC.

This clone was picked up one time. V and J are TRBV14 and TRBJ1-2; possibly TRBD1 for D (5 bases). The V end was cut by 1 base, the J end by 7 bases, with 16 bases between. Germline CDR1 is SGHDN and CDR2 is FVKESK. This CDR3 comprises 15 residues. The CDR3, as DNA: TGTGCCAGCAGCCAAGTGGCGGGGGGTTTGAGTGGCTACACCTTC. This gives the protein CASSQVAGGLSGYTF.

The V and J genes are TRBV29-1 and TRBJ1-5; D is unclear. Trimming took off 5 bases at V and 0 bases at J, with 11 bases between the two ends. Germline assignment: CDR1 SQVTM and CDR2 ANQGSEA. There are 14 residues in the CDR3. CDR3: CSVLEDVSNQPQHF. The CDR3 region has the DNA TGCAGCGTTTTGGAGGATGTTAGCAATCAGCCCCAGCATTTT. Full variable domain (remainder filled in from reference TRBV29-1 and TRBJ1-5): SAVISQKPSRDICQRGTSLTIQCQVDSQVTMMFWYRQQPGQSLTLIATANQGSEATYESGFVIDKFPISRPNLTFSTLTVSNMSPEDSSIYLCSVLEDVSNQPQHFGDGTRLSIL.

This clone was counted a few times. The V call is TRBV6-2 or TRBV6-3, the J call TRBJ2-7; maybe TRBD1 (5 bases). CDR1 is MNHEY and CDR2 is SVGEGT in the germline V gene. The CDR3 consists of 14 residues. V dropped 5 bases and J dropped 6 bases, with 17 bases sitting between them. Written as DNA, the CDR3 is TGTGCCAGCAGTAGGCAGGGCGCCCTGGTCGAGCAGTACTTC. Amino acid sequence: CASSRQGALVEQYF.

The chain uses TRBV6-5 and TRBJ2-7; perhaps TRBD1 as D (5 bases). V was cut by 6 bases and J by 7 bases, with 16 bases left in between. The CDR3 has 13 residues. Germline values: CDR1 MNHEY, CDR2 SVGAGI. CDR3 residues: CASRPLTDREQYF. The CDR3 coding sequence is TGTGCCAGCAGGCCACTGACAGATCGGGAGCAGTACTTC.

This sequence joins TRBV5-1 and TRBJ2-5; D is perhaps TRBD1 (5 bases). From germline, CDR1 is SGHRS and CDR2 YFSETQ. The length of the CDR3 is 15 residues. V lost 0 bases, J lost 2 bases, and 11 bases lay in between. CDR3 residues: CASSLGGQGQETQYF. In DNA, the CDR3 is TGCGCCAGCAGCTTGGGGGGTCAGGGTCAAGAGACCCAGTACTTC.

The gene calls are TRBV6-5 and TRBJ1-1; D remains ambiguous. V was cut by 2 bases and J by 6 bases, with 7 bases left in between. This CDR3 is built from 12 residues. From germline, CDR1 is MNHEY and CDR2 SVGAGI. CDR3 nucleotides: TGTGCCAGCAGTTACGACATGTCTGAAGCTTTCTTT. Amino acids: CASSYDMSEAFF.

The chain has TRBV7-3 and TRBJ2-3, with 8 bases identical to TRBD2. The CDR3 consists of 18 residues. V shed 5 bases, J shed 1 base, and the junction held 14 bases outside the gene matches. The germline V gene has CDR1 SGHTA and CDR2 FQGTGA. Written as DNA, the CDR3 is TGTGCCAGCAGCAAAGGCCGGGAGGGAGTGCTAGGCACAGATACGCAGTATTTT. Amino acids: CASSKGREGVLGTDTQYF.

The chain employs TRBV5-1 and TRBJ2-3; possibly TRBD1 for D (5 bases). The germline V gene encodes CDR1 SGHRS and CDR2 YFSETQ. V was shortened by 7 bases and J by 2 bases, with 14 bases between the two germline ends. The CDR3 consists of 14 residues. The CDR3 sequence: CASHGSGITDTQYF. The CDR3 nucleotides are TGCGCCAGCCACGGGTCAGGGATCACAGATACGCAGTATTTT.

The rearrangement links TRBV5-8 to TRBJ2-1; D may be TRBD1 (6 bases). CDR3 length: 16 residues. Germline CDR1 reads SGHTS; CDR2 reads YDEGEE. Trimming stripped 4 bases from V and 4 bases from J, with 18 bases between. CDR3 DNA: TGTGCCAGCAGCCTTGGGTATTTGGGGGCGTACAATGAGCAGTTCTTC. Its translation is CASSLGYLGAYNEQFF.

The rearrangement links TRBV29-1 to TRBJ2-1; possibly TRBD2 for D (6 bases). The germline CDR1 and CDR2 sequences are SQVTM and ANQGSEA. The V gene lost 7 bases and the J gene lost 6 bases, with 13 bases spanning the gap. The CDR3 is 12 residues long. The CDR3 coding sequence is TGCAGCGCAGAGGGAGGAAGCAATGAGCAGTTCTTC. Translating gives CSAEGGSNEQFF.

The V and J genes are TRBV9 and TRBJ2-7; 7 nucleotides match TRBD2. V was clipped by 7 bases and J by 0 bases; unmatched bases: 16. Germline CDR1 is SGDLS and CDR2 is YYNGEE. The CDR3 has 17 amino acids. The CDR3 DNA follows: TGTGCCAGCTCGGAGGGGATCGGGGGGATACGCTCCTACGAGCAGTACTTC. Its protein is CASSEGIGGIRSYEQYF. The entire variable domain, with the rest obtained from reference TRBV9 and TRBJ2-7, is as follows: DSGVTQTPKHLITATGQRVTLRCSPRSGDLSVYWYQQSLDQGLQFLIQYYNGEERAKGNILERFSAQQFPDLHSELNLSSLELGDSALYFCASSEGIGGIRSYEQYFGPGTRLTVT.

The V gene is TRBV24-1, the J gene TRBJ2-2, with 10 bases that match TRBD1. The CDR3 has 17 amino acids. Germline V gene sequence: CDR1 KGHDR, CDR2 SFDVKD. The J segment lost 7 bases and the V segment lost 3 bases, leaving 10 bases of the junction unmatched. The CDR3 sequence is CATSDPGTGVFNGELFF. Here the CDR3 DNA reads TGTGCCACCAGTGATCCCGGGACAGGGGTTTTTAACGGGGAGCTGTTTTTT.

V and J are TRBV6-5 and TRBJ1-6; 9 nucleotides align to TRBD1. With 6 bases clipped from V and 9 bases from J, the junction kept 6 bases outside the gene matches. Germline V gene lookup returns CDR1 MNHEY and CDR2 SVGAGI. The CDR3 covers 14 residues. CDR3 sequence (DNA): TGTGCCAGCAGAACCGGGACAGGGATTTCACCCCTCCACTTT. This codes for CASRTGTGISPLHF.

The V call is TRBV15, the J call TRBJ2-2, with D possibly TRBD1 on 6 matching bases. CDR3 length: 15 amino acids. In germline, CDR1 is LNHNV, CDR2 YYDKDF (reference sequence). V lost 0 bases and J 4 bases, leaving 9 bases between the germline ends. The CDR3 DNA reads TGTGCCACCAGCAGAGAACAGGGTCCCACCGGGGAGCTGTTTTTT. Translating gives CATSREQGPTGELFF. Using reference TRBV15 and TRBJ2-2 for the parts outside the CDR3, the full variable domain is DAMVIQNPRYQVTQFGKPVTLSCSQTLNHNVMYWYQQKSSQAPKLLFHYYDKDFNNEADTPDNFQSRRPNTSFCFLDIRSPGLGDTAMYLCATSREQGPTGELFFGEGSRLTVL.

V usage is TRBV6-5 and J usage is TRBJ1-5; no clear D gene. From germline, CDR1 is MNHEY and CDR2 SVGAGI. V dropped 5 bases and J dropped 1 base, with 12 bases sitting between them. The CDR3 totals 15 residues. As DNA, the CDR3 is TGTGCCAGCAGTCTTAGAGGTAACAGCAATCAGCCCCAGCATTTT. It encodes CASSLRGNSNQPQHF.

J is TRBJ1-2 and V is TRBV2, with a weak D call TRBD1 (5 bases). Trimming took off 7 bases at V and 7 bases at J, with 16 bases between the two ends. The CDR3 totals 13 residues. In germline, CDR1 is SNHLY, CDR2 FYNNEI. The CDR3, as DNA: TGTGCCAGCACTGCTGACAGTCTCCGTGGCTACACCTTC. Translating it yields CASTADSLRGYTF.

The chain recombines TRBV6-2 or TRBV6-3 with TRBJ1-2; 7 nucleotides align to TRBD1. This CDR3 has 16 amino acids. The germline V gene encodes CDR1 MNHEY and CDR2 SVGEGT. Germline trimming cut 2 bases from V and 8 bases from J; bases unmatched to any gene: 14. The CDR3 spells CASSYSGGGAGYGYTF. CDR3 bases: TGTGCCAGCAGTTACAGTGGAGGGGGCGCTGGATACGGCTACACCTTC.

V usage is TRBV28 and J usage is TRBJ2-7; 11 bases fit TRBD2. The CDR3 is 14 amino acids. V trimming: 9 bases; J trimming: 0 bases; junction bases outside the gene matches: 4. Germline loops: CDR1 MDHEN, CDR2 SYDVKM. The CDR3 reads CASSGLAGSYEQYF. The CDR3 nucleotides read TGTGCCAGTAGTGGACTAGCGGGCTCCTACGAGCAGTACTTC.

This chain uses TRBV6-5 with TRBJ1-2; TRBD1 agrees at 8 bases. The germline gives CDR1 MNHEY, CDR2 SVGAGI. There are 15 residues in the CDR3. V lost 0 bases to trimming and J lost 6 bases; unmatched junction nucleotides: 6. CDR3 in amino acids: CASSYSIGRGHGYTF. As DNA, the CDR3 is TGTGCCAGCAGTTACTCTATAGGCAGGGGGCATGGCTACACCTTC.

This clone occurred once. The chain recombines TRBV7-2 with TRBJ2-5; 12 bases match TRBD2. There are 18 residues in the CDR3. The V gene's germline CDR1 is SGHTA and CDR2 FQGNSA. V trimming: 5 bases; J trimming: 4 bases; junction bases outside the gene matches: 14. CDR3 sequence (DNA): TGTGCCAGCAGCCCCCCCTTAAGACTAGCGGGGGTAGGAGAGACCCAGTACTTC. Its translation: CASSPPLRLAGVGETQYF. The full variable domain, in which reference TRBV7-2 and TRBJ2-5 provide the parts outside the CDR3, is GAGVSQSPSNKVTEKGKDVELRCDPISGHTALYWYRQSLGQGLEFLIYFQGNSAPDKSGLPSDRFSAERTGGSVSTLTIQRTQQEDSAVYLCASSPPLRLAGVGETQYFGPGTRLLVL.

The J gene is TRBJ1-5, the V gene TRBV5-1; 7 bases are a match to TRBD1. CDR3 length: 14 amino acids. The trim removed 2 bases at V and 5 bases at J, leaving 4 bases unmatched. The germline gives CDR1 SGHRS, CDR2 YFSETQ. CDR3 bases: TGCGCCAGCAGCTTAGGGGGACAGTATCAGCCCCAGCATTTT. Protein product: CASSLGGQYQPQHF.

The rearrangement links TRBV9 to TRBJ1-4, with D tentatively TRBD1 (6 bases). The CDR3 consists of 14 residues. V was cut by 3 bases and J by 0 bases, with 6 bases left in between. Germline V gene lookup returns CDR1 SGDLS and CDR2 YYNGEE. In nucleotides, the CDR3 is TGTGCCAGCAGCGGGGACACAACTAATGAAAAACTGTTTTTT. Its translation is CASSGDTTNEKLFF.

The gene calls are TRBV28 and TRBJ1-2, with D maybe TRBD1 (5 bases). Trimming left V 2 bases short and J 8 bases short, with 9 bases between. The germline CDR1 and CDR2 sequences are MDHEN and SYDVKM. The CDR3 consists of 12 residues. CDR3: CASSLPQGGYTF. The CDR3 DNA sequence: TGTGCCAGCAGTTTACCCCAGGGAGGCTACACCTTC.

In its sample, this clone was seen once. The CDR3 sequence is CASSPGTGGASNQPQHF. CDR3 nucleotides: TGTGCCAGCAGTCCCGGGACAGGGGGCGCATCCAATCAGCCCCAGCATTTT. The chain is built from TRBV6-6 and TRBJ1-5; 12 bases fit TRBD1. Germline CDR1 is MNHNY and CDR2 is SVGAGI (reference sequence). CDR3 length: 17 amino acids. The trim removed 5 bases at V and 3 bases at J, leaving 8 bases unmatched.

The V call is TRBV2, the J call TRBJ2-1; maybe TRBD2 (6 bases). The CDR3 covers 14 residues. CDR1 SNHLY and CDR2 FYNNEI come from the germline V gene. Deletions cut 4 bases from V and 8 bases from J, with 15 bases between. CDR3 in DNA: TGTGCCAGCAGTGTGGACCTAGCGATGCATGAGCAGTTCTTC. Translated: CASSVDLAMHEQFF.

The V gene is TRBV15, the J gene TRBJ1-5, with a weak D call TRBD1 (5 bases). The length of the CDR3 is 15 residues. Per germline, CDR1 LNHNV and CDR2 YYDKDF (reference sequence). Trimming removed 0 bases from V and 2 bases from J, with 8 bases in between. The CDR3 here is CATSRDAGGNQPQHF. The CDR3 nucleotides are TGTGCCACCAGCAGAGATGCGGGGGGCAATCAGCCCCAGCATTTT. The whole variable domain, remainder taken from reference TRBV15 and TRBJ1-5, is DAMVIQNPRYQVTQFGKPVTLSCSQTLNHNVMYWYQQKSSQAPKLLFHYYDKDFNNEADTPDNFQSRRPNTSFCFLDIRSPGLGDTAMYLCATSRDAGGNQPQHFGDGTRLSIL.